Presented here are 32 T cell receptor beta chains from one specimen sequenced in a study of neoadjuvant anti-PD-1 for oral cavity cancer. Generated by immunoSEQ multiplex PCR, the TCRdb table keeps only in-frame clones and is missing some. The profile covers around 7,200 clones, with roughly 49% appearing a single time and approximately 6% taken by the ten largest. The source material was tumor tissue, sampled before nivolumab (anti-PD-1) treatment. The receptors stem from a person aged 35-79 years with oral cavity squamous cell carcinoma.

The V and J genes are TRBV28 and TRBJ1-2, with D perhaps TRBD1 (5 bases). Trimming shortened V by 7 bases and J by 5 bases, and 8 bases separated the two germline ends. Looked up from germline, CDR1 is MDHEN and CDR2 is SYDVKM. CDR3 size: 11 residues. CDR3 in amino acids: CASIQGYGYTF. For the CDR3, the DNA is TGTGCCAGCATTCAGGGATATGGCTACACCTTC.

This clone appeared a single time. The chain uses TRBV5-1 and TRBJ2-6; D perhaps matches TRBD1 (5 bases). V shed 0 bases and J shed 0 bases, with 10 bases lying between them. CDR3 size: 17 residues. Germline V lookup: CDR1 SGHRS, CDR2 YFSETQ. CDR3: CASSLGTSLSGANVLTF. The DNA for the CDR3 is TGCGCCAGCAGCTTGGGGACATCCCTCTCTGGGGCCAACGTCCTGACTTTC.

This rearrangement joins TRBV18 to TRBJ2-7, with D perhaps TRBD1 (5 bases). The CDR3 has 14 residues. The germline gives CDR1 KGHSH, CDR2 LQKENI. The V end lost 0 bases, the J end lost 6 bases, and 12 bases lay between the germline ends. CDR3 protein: CASSPPVGASEQYF. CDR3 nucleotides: TGTGCCAGCTCACCACCGGTAGGGGCCAGCGAGCAGTACTTC.

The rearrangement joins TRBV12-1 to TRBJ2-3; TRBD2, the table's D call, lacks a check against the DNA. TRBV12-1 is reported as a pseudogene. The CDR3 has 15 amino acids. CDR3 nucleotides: TGTGCCAGCAGCTTCCCCGGGGTGCGAGCAGATACGCAGTATTTT. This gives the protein CASSFPGVRADTQYF.

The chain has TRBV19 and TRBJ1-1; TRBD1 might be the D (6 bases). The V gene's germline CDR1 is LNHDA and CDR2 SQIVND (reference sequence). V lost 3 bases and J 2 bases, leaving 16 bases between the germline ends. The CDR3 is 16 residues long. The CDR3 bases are TGTGCCAGTAGTATTTCTGTAGGGACAAGCAACACTGAAGCTTTCTTT. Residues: CASSISVGTSNTEAFF.

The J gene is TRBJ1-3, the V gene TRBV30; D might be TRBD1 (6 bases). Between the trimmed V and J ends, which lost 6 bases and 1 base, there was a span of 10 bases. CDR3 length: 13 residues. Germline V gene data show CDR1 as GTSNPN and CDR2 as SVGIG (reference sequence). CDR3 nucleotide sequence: TGTGCCTGTTACAGGGTTTCTGGAAACACCATATATTTT. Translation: CACYRVSGNTIYF.

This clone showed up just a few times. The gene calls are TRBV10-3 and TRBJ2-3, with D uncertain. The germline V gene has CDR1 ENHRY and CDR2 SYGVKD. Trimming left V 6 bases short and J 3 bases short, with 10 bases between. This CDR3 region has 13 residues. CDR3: CAISPDGTDTQYF. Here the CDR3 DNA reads TGTGCCATCAGCCCCGATGGGACAGATACGCAGTATTTT.

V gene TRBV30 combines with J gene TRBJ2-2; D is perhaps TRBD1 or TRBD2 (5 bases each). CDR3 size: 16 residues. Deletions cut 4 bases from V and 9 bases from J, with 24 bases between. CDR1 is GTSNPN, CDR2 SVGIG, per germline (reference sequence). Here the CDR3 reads CAWILMGAGSSRELFF. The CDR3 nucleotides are TGTGCCTGGATTCTCATGGGAGCAGGGAGTAGTAGGGAGCTGTTTTTT.

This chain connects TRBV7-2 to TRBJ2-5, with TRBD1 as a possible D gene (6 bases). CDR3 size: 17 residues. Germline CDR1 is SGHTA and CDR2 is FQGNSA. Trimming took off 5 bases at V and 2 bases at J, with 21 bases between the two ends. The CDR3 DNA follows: TGTGCCAGCAGCCCAGGGGTTAGGTTAAGTGGGCAAGAGACCCAGTACTTC. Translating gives CASSPGVRLSGQETQYF.

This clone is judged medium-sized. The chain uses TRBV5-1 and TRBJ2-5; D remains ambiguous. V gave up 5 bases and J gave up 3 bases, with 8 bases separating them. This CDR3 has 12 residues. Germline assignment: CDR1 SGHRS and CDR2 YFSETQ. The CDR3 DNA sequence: TGCGCCAGCAGGACCCGGGAAGAGACCCAGTACTTC. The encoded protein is CASRTREETQYF.

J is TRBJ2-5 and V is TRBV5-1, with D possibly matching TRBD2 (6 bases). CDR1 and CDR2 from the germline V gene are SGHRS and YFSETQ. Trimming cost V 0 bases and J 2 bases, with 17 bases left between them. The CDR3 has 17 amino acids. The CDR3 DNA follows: TGCGCCAGCAGCTTGGTTCGAGACTCGGCGGGGCAAGAGACCCAGTACTTC. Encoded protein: CASSLVRDSAGQETQYF.

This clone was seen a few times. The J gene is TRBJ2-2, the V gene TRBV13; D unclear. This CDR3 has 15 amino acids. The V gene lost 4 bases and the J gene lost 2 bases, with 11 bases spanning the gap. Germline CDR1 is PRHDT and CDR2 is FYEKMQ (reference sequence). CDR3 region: CASSSQAVNTGELFF. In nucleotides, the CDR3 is TGTGCCAGCAGCTCCCAGGCTGTTAACACCGGGGAGCTGTTTTTT.

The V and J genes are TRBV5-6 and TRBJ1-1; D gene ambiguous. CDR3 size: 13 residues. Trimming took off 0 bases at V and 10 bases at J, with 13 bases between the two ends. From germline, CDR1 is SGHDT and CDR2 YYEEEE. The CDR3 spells CASSLGGSNGAFF. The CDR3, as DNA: TGTGCCAGCAGCTTGGGGGGATCGAACGGAGCTTTCTTT.

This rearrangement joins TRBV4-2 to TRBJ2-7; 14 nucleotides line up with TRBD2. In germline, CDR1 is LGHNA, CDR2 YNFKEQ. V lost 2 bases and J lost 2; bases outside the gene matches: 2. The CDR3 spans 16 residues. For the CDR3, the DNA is TGTGCCAGCAGCCAAAAGACTAGCGGGGGGGCCTACGAGCAGTACTTC. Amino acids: CASSQKTSGGAYEQYF.

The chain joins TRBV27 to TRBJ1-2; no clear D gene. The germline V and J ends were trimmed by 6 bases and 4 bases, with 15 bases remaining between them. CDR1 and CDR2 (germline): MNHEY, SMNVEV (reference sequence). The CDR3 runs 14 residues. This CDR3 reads CASRIQDGSYGYTF. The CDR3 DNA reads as TGTGCCAGCAGGATCCAAGACGGTAGCTATGGCTACACCTTC.

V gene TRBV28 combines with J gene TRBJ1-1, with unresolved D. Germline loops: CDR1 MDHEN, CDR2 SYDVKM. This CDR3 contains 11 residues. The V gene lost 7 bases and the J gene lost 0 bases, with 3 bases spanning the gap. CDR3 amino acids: CASKVNTEAFF. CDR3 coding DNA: TGTGCCAGCAAGGTGAACACTGAAGCTTTCTTT.

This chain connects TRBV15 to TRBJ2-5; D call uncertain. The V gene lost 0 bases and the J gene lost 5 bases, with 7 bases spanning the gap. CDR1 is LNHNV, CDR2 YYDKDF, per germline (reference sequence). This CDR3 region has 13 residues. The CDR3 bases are TGTGCCACCAGCAGAGACCCTGGGGAGACCCAGTACTTC. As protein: CATSRDPGETQYF.

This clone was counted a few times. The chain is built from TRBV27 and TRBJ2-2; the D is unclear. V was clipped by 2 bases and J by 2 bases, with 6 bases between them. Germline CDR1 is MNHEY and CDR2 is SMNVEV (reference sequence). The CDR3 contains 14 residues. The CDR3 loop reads CASSLTSNTGELFF. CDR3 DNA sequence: TGTGCCAGCAGTTTAACCAGCAACACCGGGGAGCTGTTTTTT.

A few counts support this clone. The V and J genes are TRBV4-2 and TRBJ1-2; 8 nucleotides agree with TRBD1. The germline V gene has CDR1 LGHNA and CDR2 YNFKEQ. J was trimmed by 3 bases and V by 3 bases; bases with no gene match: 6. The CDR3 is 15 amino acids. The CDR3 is CASSQALTGDYGYTF. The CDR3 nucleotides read TGTGCCAGCAGCCAGGCGTTGACAGGGGACTATGGCTACACCTTC.

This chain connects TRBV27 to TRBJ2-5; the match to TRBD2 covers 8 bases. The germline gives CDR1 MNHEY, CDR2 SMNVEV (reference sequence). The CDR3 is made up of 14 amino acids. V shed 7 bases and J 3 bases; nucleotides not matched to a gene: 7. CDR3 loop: CASTSRRGEETQYF. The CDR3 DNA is TGTGCCAGCACTTCCCGGCGGGGGGAAGAGACCCAGTACTTC.

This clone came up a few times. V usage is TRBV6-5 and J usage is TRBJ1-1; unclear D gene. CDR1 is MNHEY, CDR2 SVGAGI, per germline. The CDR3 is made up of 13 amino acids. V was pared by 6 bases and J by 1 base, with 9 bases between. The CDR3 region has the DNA TGTGCCAGCAGGAAGAAGCAGAACACTGAAGCTTTCTTT. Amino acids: CASRKKQNTEAFF.

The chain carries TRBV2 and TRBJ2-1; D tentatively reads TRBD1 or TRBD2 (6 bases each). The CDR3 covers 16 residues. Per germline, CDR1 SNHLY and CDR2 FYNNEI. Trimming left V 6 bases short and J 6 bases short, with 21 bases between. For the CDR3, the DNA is TGTGCCAGCAGGGTAGGACTCCCAGGAGGGGGCAATGAGCAGTTCTTC. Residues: CASRVGLPGGGNEQFF.

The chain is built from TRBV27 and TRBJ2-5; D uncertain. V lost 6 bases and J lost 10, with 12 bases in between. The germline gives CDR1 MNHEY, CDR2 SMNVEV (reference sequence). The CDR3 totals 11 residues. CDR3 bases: TGTGCCAGCAGCACCGGTGGCTACCAGTACTTC. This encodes CASSTGGYQYF.

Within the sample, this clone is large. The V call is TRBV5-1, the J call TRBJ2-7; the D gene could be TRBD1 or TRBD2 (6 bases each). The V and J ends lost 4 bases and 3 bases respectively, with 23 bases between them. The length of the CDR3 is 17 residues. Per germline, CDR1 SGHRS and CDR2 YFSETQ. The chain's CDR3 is CASSRDQGVGGGYEQYF. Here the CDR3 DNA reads TGCGCCAGCAGCCGGGACCAGGGAGTAGGAGGGGGCTACGAGCAGTACTTC. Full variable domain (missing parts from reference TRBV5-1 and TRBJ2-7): KAGVTQTPRYLIKTRGQQVTLSCSPISGHRSVSWYQQTPGQGLQFLFEYFSETQRNKGNFPGRFSGRQFSNSRSEMNVSTLELGDSALYLCASSRDQGVGGGYEQYFGPGTRLTVT.

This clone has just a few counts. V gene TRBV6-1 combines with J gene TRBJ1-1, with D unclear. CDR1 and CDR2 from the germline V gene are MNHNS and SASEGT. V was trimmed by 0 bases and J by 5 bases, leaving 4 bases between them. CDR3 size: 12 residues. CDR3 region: CASSEAGTEAFF. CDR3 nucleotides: TGTGCCAGCAGTGAAGCCGGGACTGAAGCTTTCTTT.

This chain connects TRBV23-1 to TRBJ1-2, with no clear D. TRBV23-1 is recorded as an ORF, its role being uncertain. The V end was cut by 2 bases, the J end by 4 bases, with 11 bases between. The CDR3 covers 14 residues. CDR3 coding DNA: TGCGCCAGCAGTCAAGTTATGTACTTCTATGGCTACACCTTC. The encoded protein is CASSQVMYFYGYTF.

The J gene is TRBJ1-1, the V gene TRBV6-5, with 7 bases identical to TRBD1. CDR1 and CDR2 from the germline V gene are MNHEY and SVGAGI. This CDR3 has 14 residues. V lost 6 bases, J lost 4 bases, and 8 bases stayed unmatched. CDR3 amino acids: CASRGTGVGTEAFF. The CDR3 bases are TGTGCCAGCAGGGGCACAGGGGTGGGCACTGAAGCTTTCTTT.

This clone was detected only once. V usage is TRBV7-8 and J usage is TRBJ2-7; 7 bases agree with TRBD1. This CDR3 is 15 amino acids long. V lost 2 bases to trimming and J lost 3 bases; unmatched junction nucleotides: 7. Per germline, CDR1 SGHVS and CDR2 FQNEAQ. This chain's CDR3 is CASSLMNSGGYEQYF. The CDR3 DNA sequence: TGTGCCAGCAGCTTAATGAACTCAGGGGGCTACGAGCAGTACTTC.

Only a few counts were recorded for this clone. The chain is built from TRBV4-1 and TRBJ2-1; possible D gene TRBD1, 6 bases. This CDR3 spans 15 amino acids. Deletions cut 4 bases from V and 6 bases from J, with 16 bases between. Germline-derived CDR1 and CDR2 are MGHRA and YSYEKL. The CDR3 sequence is CASSPIQGMGNEQFF. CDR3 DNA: TGCGCCAGCAGCCCCATACAGGGAATGGGCAATGAGCAGTTCTTC.

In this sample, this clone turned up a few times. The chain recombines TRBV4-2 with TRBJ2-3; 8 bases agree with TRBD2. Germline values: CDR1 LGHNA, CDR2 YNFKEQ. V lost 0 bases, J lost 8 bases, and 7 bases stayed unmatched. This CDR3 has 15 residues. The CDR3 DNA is TGTGCCAGCAGCCAAGATCAAGCGGGGGTTTCTACGCAGTATTTT. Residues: CASSQDQAGVSTQYF.

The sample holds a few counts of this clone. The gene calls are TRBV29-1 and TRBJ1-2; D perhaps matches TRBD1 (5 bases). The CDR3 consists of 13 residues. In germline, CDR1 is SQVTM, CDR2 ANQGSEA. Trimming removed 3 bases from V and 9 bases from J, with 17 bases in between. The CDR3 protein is CSVEDPGAWSYTF. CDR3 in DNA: TGCAGCGTTGAGGACCCCGGGGCATGGAGCTACACCTTC.

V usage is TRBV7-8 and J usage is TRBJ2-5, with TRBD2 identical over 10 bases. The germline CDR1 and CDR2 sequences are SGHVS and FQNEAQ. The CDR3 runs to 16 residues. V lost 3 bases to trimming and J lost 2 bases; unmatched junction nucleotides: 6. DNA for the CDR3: TGTGCCAGCAGCTTCCTACTAGCGGGGAAACAAGAGACCCAGTACTTC. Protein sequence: CASSFLLAGKQETQYF. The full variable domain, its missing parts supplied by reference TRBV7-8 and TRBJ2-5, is GAGVSQSPRYKVAKRGQDVALRCDPISGHVSLFWYQQALGQGPEFLTYFQNEAQLDKSGLPSDRFFAERPEGSVSTLKIQRTQQEDSAVYLCASSFLLAGKQETQYFGPGTRLLVL.